Below, one T cell receptor (beta chain) is given with its context. The data stem from a study of response to subunit inactivated influenza vaccine. TCRdb redid the calling of the RT-PCR reads with MiXCR, one entry per CDR3 protein. The table records around 850,000 distinct CDR3 sequences, about 18% of them present only once. CDR1 WSHSY and CDR2 SAAADI come from the germline V gene. V was cut by 4 bases and J by 4 bases, with 12 bases left in between. The CDR3 spans 14 residues. The sequence was obtained from a man aged 50-60 years who received an inactivated influenza vaccine. The rearrangement uses TRBV10-2 and TRBJ2-3, with D possibly being TRBD1 (6 bases). The specimen comprised PBMCs from blood, sampled about 5 days after vaccination. The CDR3 protein is CASSGGTSPDTQYF. CDR3 sequence (DNA): TGCGCCAGCAGTGGGGGGACAAGCCCAGATACGCAGTATTTT.